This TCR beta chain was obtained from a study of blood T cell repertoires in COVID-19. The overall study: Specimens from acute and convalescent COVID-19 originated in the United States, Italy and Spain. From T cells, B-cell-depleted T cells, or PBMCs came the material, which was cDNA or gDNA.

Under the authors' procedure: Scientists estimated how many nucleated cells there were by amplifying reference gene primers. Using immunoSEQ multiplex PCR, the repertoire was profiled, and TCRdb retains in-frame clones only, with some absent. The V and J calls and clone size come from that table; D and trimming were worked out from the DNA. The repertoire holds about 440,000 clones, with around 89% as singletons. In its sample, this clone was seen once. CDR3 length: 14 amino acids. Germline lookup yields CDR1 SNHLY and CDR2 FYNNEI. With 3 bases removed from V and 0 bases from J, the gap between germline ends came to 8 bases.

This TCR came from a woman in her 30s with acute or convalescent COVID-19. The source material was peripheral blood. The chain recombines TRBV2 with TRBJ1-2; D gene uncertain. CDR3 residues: CASSDRQTNYGYTF. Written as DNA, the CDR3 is TGTGCCAGCAGTGACAGGCAAACTAACTATGGCTACACCTTC. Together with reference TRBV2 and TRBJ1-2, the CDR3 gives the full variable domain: EPEVTQTPSHQVTQMGQEVILRCVPISNHLYFYWYRQILGQKVEFLVSFYNNEISEKSEIFDDQFSVERPDGSNFTLKIRSTKLEDSAMYFCASSDRQTNYGYTFGSGTRLTVV.